This T cell receptor (beta chain) was identified in a study of memory CD4+ T cells and cytomegalovirus serostatus. Clones were sequenced by immunoSEQ multiplex PCR, and TCRdb holds only the in-frame ones, with some missing. The sample lists 85,000 to 100,000 clones, over 70% occurring once. Deletions cut 5 bases from V and 5 bases from J, with 10 bases between. Germline loops: CDR1 SGHTA, CDR2 FQGNSA. There are 12 residues in the CDR3. Single viable CD3+CD4+CD8-CD45RO+ cells were sorted as the memory CD4+ T cells. Serostatus was set by detecting CMV pp150, pp28, p38, p52 IgG. Total CD4+ T cells were enriched by CD4 positive selection.

V and J are TRBV7-2 and TRBJ2-7; D is uncertain. The origin of this receptor is an adult in good health and CMV-seropositive. The sequencing sample was made of memory CD4+ T cells from blood. In DNA form, the CDR3 reads TGTGCCAGCAGCGTAGACCTCAACGAGCAGTACTTC. Its translation is CASSVDLNEQYF.